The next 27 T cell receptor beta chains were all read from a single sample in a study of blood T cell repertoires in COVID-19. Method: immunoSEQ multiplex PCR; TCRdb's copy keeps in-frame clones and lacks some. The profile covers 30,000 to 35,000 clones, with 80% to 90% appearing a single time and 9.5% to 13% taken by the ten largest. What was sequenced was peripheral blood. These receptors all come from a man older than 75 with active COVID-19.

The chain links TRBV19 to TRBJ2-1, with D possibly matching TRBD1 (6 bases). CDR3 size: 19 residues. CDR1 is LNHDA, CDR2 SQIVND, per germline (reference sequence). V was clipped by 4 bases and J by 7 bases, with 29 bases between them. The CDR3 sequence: CASSTTGIRTDANQNEQFF. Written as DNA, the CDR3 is TGTGCCAGTAGTACAACAGGGATCCGGACTGACGCTAACCAGAATGAGCAGTTCTTC.

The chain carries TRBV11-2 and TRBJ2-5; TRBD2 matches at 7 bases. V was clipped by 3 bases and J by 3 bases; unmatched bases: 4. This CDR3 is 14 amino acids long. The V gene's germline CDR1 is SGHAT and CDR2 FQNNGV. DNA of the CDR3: TGTGCCAGCAGCTTCGGACTAGTTAAAGAGACCCAGTACTTC. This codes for CASSFGLVKETQYF. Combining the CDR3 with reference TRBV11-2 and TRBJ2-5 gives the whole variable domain EAGVAQSPRYKIIEKRQSVAFWCNPISGHATLYWYQQILGQGPKLLIQFQNNGVVDDSQLPKDRFSAERLKGVDSTLKIQPAKLEDSAVYLCASSFGLVKETQYFGPGTRLLVL.

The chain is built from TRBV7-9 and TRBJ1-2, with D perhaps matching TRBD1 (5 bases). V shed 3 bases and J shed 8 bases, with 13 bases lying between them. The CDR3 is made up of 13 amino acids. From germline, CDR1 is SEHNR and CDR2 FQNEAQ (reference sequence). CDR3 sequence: CASSFVGARGYTF. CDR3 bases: TGTGCCAGCAGCTTTGTAGGGGCTCGGGGCTACACCTTC. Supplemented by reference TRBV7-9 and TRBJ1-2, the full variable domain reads DTGVSQNPRHKITKRGQNVTFRCDPISEHNRLYWYRQTLGQGPEFLTYFQNEAQLEKSRLLSDRFSAERPKGSFSTLEIQRTEQGDSAMYLCASSFVGARGYTFGSGTRLTVV.

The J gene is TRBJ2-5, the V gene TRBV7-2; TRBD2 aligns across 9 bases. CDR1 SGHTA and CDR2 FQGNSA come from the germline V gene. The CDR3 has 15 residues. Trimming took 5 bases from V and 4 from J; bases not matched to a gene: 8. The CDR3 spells CASSPSGAQGETQYF. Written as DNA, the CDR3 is TGTGCCAGCAGCCCTAGCGGGGCCCAAGGAGAGACCCAGTACTTC.

The chain's CDR3 is CATSRDGAQYNEQFF. The DNA for the CDR3 is TGTGCCACCAGCAGAGATGGGGCCCAATACAATGAGCAGTTCTTC. This rearrangement joins TRBV15 to TRBJ2-1; the D gene is possibly TRBD1 (5 bases). The V and J ends lost 0 bases and 4 bases respectively, with 10 bases between them. Germline CDR1 is LNHNV and CDR2 is YYDKDF (reference sequence). The CDR3 extends over 15 amino acids.

CDR3 in DNA: TGTGCCAGCAGCTCCACACAGGTCATCAATGAGCAGTTCTTC. The encoded protein is CASSSTQVINEQFF. This sequence joins TRBV11-2 and TRBJ2-1, with D possibly matching TRBD1 (5 bases). Between the trimmed V and J ends, which lost 4 bases and 6 bases, there was a span of 13 bases. Germline loops: CDR1 SGHAT, CDR2 FQNNGV. CDR3 length equals 14 residues.

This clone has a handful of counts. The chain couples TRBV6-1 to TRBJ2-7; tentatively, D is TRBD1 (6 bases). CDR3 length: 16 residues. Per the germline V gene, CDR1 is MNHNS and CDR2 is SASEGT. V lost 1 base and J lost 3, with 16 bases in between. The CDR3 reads CASSEGWAGVFYEQYF. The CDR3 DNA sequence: TGTGCCAGCAGTGAAGGTTGGGCAGGGGTTTTCTACGAGCAGTACTTC.

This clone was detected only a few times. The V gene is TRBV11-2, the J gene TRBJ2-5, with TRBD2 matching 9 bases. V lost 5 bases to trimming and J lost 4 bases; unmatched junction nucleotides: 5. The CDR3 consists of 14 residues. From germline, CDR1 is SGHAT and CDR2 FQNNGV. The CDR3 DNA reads TGTGCCAGCAGCCCCGGGACTAGCCTAGAGACCCAGTACTTC. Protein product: CASSPGTSLETQYF.

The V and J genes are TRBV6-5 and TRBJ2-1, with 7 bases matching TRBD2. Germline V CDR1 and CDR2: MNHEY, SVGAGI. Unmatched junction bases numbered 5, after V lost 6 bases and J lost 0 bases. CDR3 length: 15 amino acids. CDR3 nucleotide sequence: TGTGCCAGCAGGGGTGGGAGGGCCTCCTACAATGAGCAGTTCTTC. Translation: CASRGGRASYNEQFF.

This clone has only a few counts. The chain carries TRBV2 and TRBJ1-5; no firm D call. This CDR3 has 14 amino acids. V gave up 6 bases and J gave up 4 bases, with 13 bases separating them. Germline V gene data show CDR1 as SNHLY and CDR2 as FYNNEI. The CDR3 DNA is TGTGCCAGCAGGACACTGGACTTTAATCAGCCCCAGCATTTT. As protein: CASRTLDFNQPQHF.

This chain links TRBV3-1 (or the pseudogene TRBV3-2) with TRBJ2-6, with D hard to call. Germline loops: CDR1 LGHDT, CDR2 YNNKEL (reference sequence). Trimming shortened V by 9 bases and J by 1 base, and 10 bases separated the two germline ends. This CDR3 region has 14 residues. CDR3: CASTRQSGANVLTF. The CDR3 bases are TGTGCCAGTACGAGGCAGTCTGGGGCCAACGTCCTGACTTTC.

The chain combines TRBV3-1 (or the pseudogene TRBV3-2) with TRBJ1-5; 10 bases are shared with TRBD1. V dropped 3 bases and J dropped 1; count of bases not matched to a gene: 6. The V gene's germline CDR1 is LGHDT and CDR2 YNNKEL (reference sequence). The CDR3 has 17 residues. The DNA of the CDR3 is TGTGCCAGCAGCCAGGGGCCGGGACAGGGGAGCAATCAGCCCCAGCATTTT. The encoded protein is CASSQGPGQGSNQPQHF.

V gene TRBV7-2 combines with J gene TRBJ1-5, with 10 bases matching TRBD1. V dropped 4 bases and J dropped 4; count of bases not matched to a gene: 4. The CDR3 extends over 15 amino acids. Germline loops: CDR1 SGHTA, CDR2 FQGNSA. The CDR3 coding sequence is TGTGCCAGCAGCTCCGGGACAGGGGCTAATCAGCCCCAGCATTTT. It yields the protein CASSSGTGANQPQHF.

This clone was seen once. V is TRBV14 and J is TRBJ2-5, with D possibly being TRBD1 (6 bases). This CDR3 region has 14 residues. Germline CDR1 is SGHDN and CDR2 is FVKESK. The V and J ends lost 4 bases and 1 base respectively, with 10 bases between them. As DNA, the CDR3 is TGTGCCAGCAGCCGAAACAGGGCCCAAGAGACCCAGTACTTC. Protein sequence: CASSRNRAQETQYF.

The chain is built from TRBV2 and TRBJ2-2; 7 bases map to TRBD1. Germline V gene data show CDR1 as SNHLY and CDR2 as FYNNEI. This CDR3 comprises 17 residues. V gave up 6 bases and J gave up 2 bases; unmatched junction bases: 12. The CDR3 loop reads CASSRQGGRLNTGELFF. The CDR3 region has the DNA TGTGCCAGCAGCCGACAGGGTGGAAGATTAAACACCGGGGAGCTGTTTTTT.

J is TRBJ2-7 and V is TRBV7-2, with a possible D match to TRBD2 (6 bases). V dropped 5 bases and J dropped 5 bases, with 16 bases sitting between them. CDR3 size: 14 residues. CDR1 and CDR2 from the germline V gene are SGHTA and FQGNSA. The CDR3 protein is CASSPAAGIHEQYF. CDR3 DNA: TGTGCCAGCAGCCCCGCCGCGGGGATACACGAGCAGTACTTC.

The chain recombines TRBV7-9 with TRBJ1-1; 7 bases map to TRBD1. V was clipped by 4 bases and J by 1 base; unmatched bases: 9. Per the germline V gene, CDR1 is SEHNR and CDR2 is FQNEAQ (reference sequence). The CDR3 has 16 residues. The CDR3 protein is CASSSGQLIQNTEAFF. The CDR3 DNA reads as TGTGCCAGCAGCTCGGGACAGCTCATTCAGAACACTGAAGCTTTCTTT. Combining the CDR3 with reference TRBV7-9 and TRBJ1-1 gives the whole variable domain DTGVSQNPRHKITKRGQNVTFRCDPISEHNRLYWYRQTLGQGPEFLTYFQNEAQLEKSRLLSDRFSAERPKGSFSTLEIQRTEQGDSAMYLCASSSGQLIQNTEAFFGQGTRLTVV.

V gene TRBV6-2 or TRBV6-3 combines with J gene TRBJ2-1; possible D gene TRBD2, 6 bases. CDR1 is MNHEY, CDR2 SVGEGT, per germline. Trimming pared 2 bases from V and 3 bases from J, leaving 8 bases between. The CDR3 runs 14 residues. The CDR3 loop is CASSYPDYYNEQFF. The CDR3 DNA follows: TGTGCCAGCAGTTACCCGGACTACTACAATGAGCAGTTCTTC.

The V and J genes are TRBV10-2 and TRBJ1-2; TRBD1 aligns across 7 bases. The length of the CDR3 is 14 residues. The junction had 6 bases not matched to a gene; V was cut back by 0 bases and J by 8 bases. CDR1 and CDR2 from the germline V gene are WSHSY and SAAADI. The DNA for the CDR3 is TGCGCCAGCAGTGAGTCAGGGGGCGGCGGAGGCTACACCTTC. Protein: CASSESGGGGGYTF.

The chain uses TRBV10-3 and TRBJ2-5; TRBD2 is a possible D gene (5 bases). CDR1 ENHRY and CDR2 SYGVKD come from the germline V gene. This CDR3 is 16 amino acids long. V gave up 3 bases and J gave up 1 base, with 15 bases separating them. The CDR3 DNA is TGTGCCATCAGTGAAAGGAGCGGAATACCCCAAGAGACCCAGTACTTC. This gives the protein CAISERSGIPQETQYF.

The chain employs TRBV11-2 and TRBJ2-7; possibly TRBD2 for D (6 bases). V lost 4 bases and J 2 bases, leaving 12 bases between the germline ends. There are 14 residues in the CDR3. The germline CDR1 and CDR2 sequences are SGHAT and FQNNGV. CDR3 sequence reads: CASSSRLGPYEQYF. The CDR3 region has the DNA TGTGCCAGCAGCTCACGACTAGGCCCCTACGAGCAGTACTTC.

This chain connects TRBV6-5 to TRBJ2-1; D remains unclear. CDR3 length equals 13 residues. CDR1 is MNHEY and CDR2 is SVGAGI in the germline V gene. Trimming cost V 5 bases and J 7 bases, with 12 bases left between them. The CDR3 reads CASSTPSVNEQFF. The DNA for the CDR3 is TGTGCCAGCAGTACCCCGAGTGTTAATGAGCAGTTCTTC.

CDR3 sequence reads: CASSNQIAGGPSYEQYF. The CDR3 nucleotides are TGTGCCAGCAGCAACCAGATAGCGGGAGGGCCATCCTACGAGCAGTACTTC. J is TRBJ2-7 and V is TRBV21-1; the table's D gene call, TRBD2, was not cross checked with the DNA. TRBV21-1 is designated a pseudogene. The length of the CDR3 is 17 residues.

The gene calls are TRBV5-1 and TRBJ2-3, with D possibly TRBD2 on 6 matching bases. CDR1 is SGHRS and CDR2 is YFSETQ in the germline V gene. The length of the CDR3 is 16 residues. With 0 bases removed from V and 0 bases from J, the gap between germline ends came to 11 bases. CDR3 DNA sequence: TGCGCCAGCAGCTTGGTGGCGGGAACTAGCACAGATACGCAGTATTTT. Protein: CASSLVAGTSTDTQYF. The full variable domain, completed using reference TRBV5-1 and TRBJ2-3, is KAGVTQTPRYLIKTRGQQVTLSCSPISGHRSVSWYQQTPGQGLQFLFEYFSETQRNKGNFPGRFSGRQFSNSRSEMNVSTLELGDSALYLCASSLVAGTSTDTQYFGPGTRLTVL.

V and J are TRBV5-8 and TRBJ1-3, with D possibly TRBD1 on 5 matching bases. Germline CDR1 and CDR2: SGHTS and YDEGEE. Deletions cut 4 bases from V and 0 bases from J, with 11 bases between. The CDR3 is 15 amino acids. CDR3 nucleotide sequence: TGTGCCAGCAGCCCGGGACTGCACTCTGGAAACACCATATATTTT. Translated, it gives CASSPGLHSGNTIYF. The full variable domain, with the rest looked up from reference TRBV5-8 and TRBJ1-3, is EAGVTQSPTHLIKTRGQQATLRCSPISGHTSVYWYQQALGLGLQFLLWYDEGEERNRGNFPPRFSGRQFPNYSSELNVNALELEDSALYLCASSPGLHSGNTIYFGEGSWLTVV.

CDR3 protein: CASSSAGTGRGELFF. The CDR3 DNA sequence: TGTGCCAGCAGCTCCGCCGGGACAGGCCGAGGGGAGCTGTTTTTT. J is TRBJ2-2 and V is TRBV7-2; 8 bases line up with TRBD1. Germline V gene data show CDR1 as SGHTA and CDR2 as FQGNSA. The V gene end was trimmed by 4 bases and the J gene end by 8 bases; junction bases not matched to a gene: 9. The length of the CDR3 is 15 residues.

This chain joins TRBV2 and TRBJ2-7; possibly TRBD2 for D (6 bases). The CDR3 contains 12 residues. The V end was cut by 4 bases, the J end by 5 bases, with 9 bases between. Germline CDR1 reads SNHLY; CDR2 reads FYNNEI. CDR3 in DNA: TGTGCCAGCAGTGGGGCGGGAAACGAGCAGTACTTC. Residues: CASSGAGNEQYF.